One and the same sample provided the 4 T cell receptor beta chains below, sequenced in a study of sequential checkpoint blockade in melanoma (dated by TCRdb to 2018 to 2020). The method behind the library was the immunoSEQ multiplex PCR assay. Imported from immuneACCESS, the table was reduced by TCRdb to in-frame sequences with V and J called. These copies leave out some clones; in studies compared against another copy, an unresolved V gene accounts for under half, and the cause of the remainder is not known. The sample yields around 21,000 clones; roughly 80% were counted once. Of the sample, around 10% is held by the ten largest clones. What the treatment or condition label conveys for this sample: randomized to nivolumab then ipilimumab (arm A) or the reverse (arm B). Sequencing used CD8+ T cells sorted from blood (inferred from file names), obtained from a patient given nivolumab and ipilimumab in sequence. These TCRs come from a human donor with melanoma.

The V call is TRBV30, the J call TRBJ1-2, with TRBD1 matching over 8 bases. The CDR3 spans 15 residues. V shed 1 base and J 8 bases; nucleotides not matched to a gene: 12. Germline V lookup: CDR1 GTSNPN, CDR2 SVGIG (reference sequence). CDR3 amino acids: CAWSATPRGHRGYTF. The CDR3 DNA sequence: TGTGCCTGGAGTGCGACTCCCAGGGGGCACCGGGGCTACACCTTC.

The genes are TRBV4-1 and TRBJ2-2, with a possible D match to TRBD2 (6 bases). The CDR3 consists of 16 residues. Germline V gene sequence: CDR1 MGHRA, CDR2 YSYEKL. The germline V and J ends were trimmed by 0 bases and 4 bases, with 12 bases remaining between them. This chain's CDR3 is CASSQDPGLGTGELFF. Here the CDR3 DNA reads TGCGCCAGCAGCCAAGATCCGGGACTCGGCACCGGGGAGCTGTTTTTT.

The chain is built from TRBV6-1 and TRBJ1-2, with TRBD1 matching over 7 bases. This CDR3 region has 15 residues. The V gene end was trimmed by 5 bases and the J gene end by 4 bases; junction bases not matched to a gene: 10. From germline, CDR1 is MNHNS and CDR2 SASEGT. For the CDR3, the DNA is TGTGCCAGCAGTAAGACGGGGACAGTACCCTATGGCTACACCTTC. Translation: CASSKTGTVPYGYTF.

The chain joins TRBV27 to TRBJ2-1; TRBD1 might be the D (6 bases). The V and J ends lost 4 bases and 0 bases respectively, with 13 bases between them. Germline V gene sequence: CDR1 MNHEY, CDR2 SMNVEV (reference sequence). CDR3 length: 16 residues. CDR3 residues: CASSSYRDLSYNEQFF. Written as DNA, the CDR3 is TGTGCCAGCAGTTCCTACAGGGATCTCTCCTACAATGAGCAGTTCTTC.